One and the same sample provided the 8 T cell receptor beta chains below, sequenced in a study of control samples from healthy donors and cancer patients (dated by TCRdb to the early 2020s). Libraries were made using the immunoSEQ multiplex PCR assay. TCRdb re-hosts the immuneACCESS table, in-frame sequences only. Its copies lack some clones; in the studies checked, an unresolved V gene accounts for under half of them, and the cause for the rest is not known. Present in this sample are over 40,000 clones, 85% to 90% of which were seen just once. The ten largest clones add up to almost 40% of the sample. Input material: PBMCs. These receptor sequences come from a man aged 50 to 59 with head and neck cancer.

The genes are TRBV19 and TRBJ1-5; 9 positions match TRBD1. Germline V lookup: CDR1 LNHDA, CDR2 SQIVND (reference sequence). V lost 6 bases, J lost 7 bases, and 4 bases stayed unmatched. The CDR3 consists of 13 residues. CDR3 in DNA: TGTGCCAGTAGCGGGACAGGGCACCAGCCCCAGCATTTT. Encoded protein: CASSGTGHQPQHF.

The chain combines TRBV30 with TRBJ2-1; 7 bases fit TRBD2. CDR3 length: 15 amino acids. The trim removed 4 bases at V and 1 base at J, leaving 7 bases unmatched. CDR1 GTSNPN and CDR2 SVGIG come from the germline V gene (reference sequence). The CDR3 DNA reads TGTGCCTGGAACCGCGGGAGTTTGTCCTACAATGAGCAGTTCTTC. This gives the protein CAWNRGSLSYNEQFF. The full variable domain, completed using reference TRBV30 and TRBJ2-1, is SQTIHQWPATLVQPVGSPLSLECTVEGTSNPNLYWYRQAAGRGLQLLFYSVGIGQISSEVPQNLSASRPQDRQFILSSKKLLLSDSGFYLCAWNRGSLSYNEQFFGPGTRLTVL.

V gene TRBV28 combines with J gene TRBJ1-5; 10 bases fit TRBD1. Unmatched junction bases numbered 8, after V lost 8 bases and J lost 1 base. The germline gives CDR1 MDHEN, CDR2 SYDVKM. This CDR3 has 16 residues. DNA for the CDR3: TGTGCCAGCCCACGGACAGGGGGAACGAGCAATCAGCCCCAGCATTTT. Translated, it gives CASPRTGGTSNQPQHF.

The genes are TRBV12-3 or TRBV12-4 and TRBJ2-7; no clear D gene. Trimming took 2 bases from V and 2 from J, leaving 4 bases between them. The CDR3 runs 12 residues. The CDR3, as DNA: TGTGCCAGCAGTTTAATGCCCTACGAGCAGTACTTC. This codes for CASSLMPYEQYF.

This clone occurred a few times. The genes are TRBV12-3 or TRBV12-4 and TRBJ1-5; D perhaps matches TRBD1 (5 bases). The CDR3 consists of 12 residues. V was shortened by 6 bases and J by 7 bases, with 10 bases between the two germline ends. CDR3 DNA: TGTGCCAGCAGCCCAGCAGGGCAGCCCCAGCATTTT. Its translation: CASSPAGQPQHF.

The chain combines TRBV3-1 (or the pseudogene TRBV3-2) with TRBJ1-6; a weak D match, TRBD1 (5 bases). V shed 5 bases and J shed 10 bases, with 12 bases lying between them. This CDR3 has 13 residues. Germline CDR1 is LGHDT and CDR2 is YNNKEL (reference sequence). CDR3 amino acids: CASSGPTESPLHF. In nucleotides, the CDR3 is TGTGCCAGCAGCGGGCCGACAGAGTCACCCCTCCACTTT.

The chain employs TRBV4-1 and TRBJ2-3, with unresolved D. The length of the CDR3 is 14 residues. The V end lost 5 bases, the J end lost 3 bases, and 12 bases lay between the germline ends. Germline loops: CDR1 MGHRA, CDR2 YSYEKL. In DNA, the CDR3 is TGCGCCAGCAGCTTGGACGGCCTTACAGATACGCAGTATTTT. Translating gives CASSLDGLTDTQYF.

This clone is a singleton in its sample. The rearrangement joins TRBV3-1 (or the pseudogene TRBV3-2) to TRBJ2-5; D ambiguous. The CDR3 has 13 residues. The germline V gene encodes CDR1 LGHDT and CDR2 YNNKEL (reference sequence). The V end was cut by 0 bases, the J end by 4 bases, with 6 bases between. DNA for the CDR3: TGTGCCAGCAGCCAAGAGTGGAGAGAGACCCAGTACTTC. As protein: CASSQEWRETQYF.